This T cell receptor beta chain was documented in a study of blood T cell repertoires in COVID-19. Study background: The study drew acute and convalescent COVID-19 samples from the United States, Italy and Spain. PBMCs, B-cell-depleted T cells, or T cells were the source of the cDNA or gDNA that made up the material.

Produced via immunoSEQ multiplex PCR; TCRdb's table is partial and in-frame only. The profile shows 150,000 to 200,000 clones, more than 85% of them singletons. It was during active infection that Seattle patients were enrolled and then longitudinally followed. The germline V gene has CDR1 SGHRS and CDR2 YFSETQ. The CDR3 length is 17 residues. The junction had 14 bases not matched to a gene; V was cut back by 4 bases and J by 6 bases. The chain uses TRBV5-1 and TRBJ2-2; 8 bases match TRBD2. The receptor comes from an older woman with COVID-19, enrolled during active disease. The sequencing input was peripheral blood. The CDR3 protein is CASSESGGPRMAGELFF. The CDR3, as DNA: TGCGCCAGCAGCGAAAGCGGGGGCCCCCGAATGGCCGGGGAGCTGTTTTTT.